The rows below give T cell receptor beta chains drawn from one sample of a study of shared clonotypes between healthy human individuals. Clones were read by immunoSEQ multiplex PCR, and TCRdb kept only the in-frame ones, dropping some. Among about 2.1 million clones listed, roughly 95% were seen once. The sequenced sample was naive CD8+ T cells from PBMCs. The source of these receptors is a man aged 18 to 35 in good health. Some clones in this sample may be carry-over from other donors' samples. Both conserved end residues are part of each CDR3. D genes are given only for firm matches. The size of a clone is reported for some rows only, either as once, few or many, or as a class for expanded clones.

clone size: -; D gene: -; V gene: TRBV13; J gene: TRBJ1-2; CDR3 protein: CASSSESALQWDGYTF; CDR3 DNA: TGTGCCAGCAGCTCCGAGTCAGCTTTGCAGTGGGACGGCTACACCTTC
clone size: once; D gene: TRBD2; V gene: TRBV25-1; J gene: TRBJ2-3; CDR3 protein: CASSETSGSTDTQYF; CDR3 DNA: TGTGCCAGCAGTGAAACTAGCGGAAGCACAGATACGCAGTATTTT
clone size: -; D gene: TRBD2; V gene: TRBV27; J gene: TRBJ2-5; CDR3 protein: CASSKRQLAGVETQYF; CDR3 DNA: TGTGCCAGCAGTAAACGCCAATTAGCGGGAGTGGAGACCCAGTACTTC
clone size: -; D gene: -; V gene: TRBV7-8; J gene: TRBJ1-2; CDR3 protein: CASSPQMTGGGYGYTF; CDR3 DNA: TGTGCCAGCAGCCCCCAAATGACAGGCGGGGGTTATGGCTACACCTTC
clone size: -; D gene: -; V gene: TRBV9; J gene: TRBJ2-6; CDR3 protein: CASSVGGRPSSGANVLTF; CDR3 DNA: TGTGCCAGCAGCGTAGGGGGTAGGCCCTCCTCTGGGGCCAACGTCCTGACTTTC
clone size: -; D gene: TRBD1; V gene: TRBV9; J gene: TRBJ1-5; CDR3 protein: CASSPSGTVNQPQHF; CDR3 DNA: TGTGCCAGCAGCCCTAGCGGGACAGTCAATCAGCCCCAGCATTTT
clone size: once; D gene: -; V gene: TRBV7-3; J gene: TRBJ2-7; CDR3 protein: CASSYGGASGYEQYF; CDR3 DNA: TGTGCCAGCAGCTATGGGGGGGCTAGCGGCTACGAGCAGTACTTC
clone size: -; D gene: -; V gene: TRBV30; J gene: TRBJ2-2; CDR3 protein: CAWSVTGKVGELFF; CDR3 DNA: TGTGCCTGGAGTGTAACGGGGAAGGTCGGGGAGCTGTTTTTT
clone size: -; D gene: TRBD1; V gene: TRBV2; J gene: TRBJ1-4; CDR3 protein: CASSGPGQGEKLFF; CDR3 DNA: TGTGCCAGCAGCGGACCGGGACAGGGTGAAAAACTGTTTTTT
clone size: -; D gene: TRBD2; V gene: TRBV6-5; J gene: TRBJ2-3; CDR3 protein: CASNPGAIRGGTQYF; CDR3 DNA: TGTGCCAGCAACCCGGGAGCGATCCGGGGGGGTACGCAGTATTTT
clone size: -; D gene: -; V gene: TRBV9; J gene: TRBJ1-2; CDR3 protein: CASSVNPSENYGYTF; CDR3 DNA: TGTGCCAGCAGCGTAAACCCCAGTGAAAACTATGGCTACACCTTC
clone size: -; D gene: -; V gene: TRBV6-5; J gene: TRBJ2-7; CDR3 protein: CASSYSTAGREQYF; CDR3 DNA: TGTGCCAGCAGTTACTCGACGGCAGGGAGAGAGCAGTACTTC
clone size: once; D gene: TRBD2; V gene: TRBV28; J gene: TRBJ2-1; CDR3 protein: CASSLGLAVFNEQFF; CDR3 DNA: TGTGCCAGCAGTTTGGGACTAGCGGTTTTCAATGAGCAGTTCTTC
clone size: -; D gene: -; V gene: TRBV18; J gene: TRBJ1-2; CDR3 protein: CASSPFSRGEDYGYTF; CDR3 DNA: TGTGCCAGCTCACCATTTTCAAGGGGCGAGGACTATGGCTACACCTTC
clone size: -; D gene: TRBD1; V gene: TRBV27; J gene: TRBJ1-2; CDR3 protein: CASSATGPADYGYTF; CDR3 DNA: TGTGCCAGCAGTGCGACAGGGCCGGCAGACTATGGCTACACCTTC
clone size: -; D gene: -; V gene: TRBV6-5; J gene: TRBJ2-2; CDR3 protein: CASSVGYGNTGELFF; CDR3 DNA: TGTGCCTCATCGGTCGGGTACGGAAACACCGGGGAGCTGTTTTTT
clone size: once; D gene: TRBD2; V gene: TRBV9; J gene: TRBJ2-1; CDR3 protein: CASSPLAGLYNEQFF; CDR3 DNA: TGTGCCAGCAGCCCGCTAGCGGGATTGTACAATGAGCAGTTCTTC
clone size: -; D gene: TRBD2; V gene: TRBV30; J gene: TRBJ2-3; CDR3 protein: CAWSVPGLAGVADTQYF; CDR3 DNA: TGTGCCTGGAGTGTACCGGGACTAGCGGGAGTAGCAGATACGCAGTATTTT
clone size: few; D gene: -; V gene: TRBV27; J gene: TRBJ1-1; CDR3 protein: CASSLLGSGTEAFF; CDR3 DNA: TGTGCCAGCAGTTTATTGGGAAGTGGCACTGAAGCTTTCTTT
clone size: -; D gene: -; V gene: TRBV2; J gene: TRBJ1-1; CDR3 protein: CATTLQFGEAEAFF; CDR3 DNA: TGTGCCACCACGCTTCAATTCGGGGAGGCTGAAGCTTTCTTT
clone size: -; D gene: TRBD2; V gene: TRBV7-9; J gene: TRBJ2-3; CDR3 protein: CASRLGLAVDTQYF; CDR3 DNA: TGTGCCAGCAGGTTGGGACTAGCAGTAGATACGCAGTATTTT
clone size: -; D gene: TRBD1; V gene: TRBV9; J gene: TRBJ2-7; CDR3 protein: CASSAAGTGSYEQYF; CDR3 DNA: TGTGCCAGCAGCGCCGCCGGGACAGGATCCTACGAGCAGTACTTC
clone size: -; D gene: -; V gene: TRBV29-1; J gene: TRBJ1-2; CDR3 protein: CSVWGGVNGYTF; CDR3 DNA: TGCAGCGTCTGGGGGGGCGTGAATGGCTACACCTTC
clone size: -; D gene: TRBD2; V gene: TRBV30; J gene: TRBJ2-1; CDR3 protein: CAWLAGGYNEQFF; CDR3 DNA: TGTGCCTGGTTAGCGGGAGGGTACAATGAGCAGTTCTTC
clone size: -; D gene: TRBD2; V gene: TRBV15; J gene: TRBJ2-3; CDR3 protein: CATSRGAGQGDTQYF; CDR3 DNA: TGTGCCACCAGCAGAGGAGCGGGGCAGGGAGATACGCAGTATTTT
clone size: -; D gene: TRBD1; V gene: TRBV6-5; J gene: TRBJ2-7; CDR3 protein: CASAPGGFYEQYF; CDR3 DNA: TGTGCCAGCGCGCCAGGGGGCTTTTACGAGCAGTACTTC
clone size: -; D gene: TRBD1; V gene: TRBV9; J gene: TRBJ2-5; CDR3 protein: CASSPRGGGRETQYF; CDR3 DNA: TGTGCCAGCAGCCCCCGAGGGGGCGGCCGGGAGACCCAGTACTTC
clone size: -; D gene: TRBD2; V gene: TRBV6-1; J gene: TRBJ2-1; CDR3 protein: CASRGGLAGEFEQFF; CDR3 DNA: TGTGCCAGCAGGGGGGGGCTAGCGGGAGAATTTGAGCAGTTCTTC
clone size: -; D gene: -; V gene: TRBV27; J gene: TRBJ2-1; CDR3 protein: CASSEDSYNEQFF; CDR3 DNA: TGTGCCAGTTCCGAAGACTCCTACAATGAGCAGTTCTTC
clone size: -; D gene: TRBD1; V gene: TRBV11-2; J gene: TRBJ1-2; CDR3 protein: CASSNPGQTTSNYGYTF; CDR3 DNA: TGTGCCAGCAGCAACCCGGGACAGACGACTTCTAACTATGGCTACACCTTC
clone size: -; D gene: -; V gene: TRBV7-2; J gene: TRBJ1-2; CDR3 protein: CASMPRRRRKGDGYTF; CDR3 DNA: TGTGCCAGCATGCCTCGTCGAAGGCGCAAGGGAGATGGCTACACCTTC
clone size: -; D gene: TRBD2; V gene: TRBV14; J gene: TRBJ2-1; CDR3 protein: CASSHIAGGFHEQFF; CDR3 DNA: TGTGCCAGCAGCCATATAGCGGGAGGCTTCCATGAGCAGTTCTTC
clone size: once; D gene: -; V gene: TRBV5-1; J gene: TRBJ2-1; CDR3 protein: CASSLGVRDSYNEQFF; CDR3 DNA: TGCGCCAGCAGCTTGGGTGTGCGAGACTCCTACAATGAGCAGTTCTTC
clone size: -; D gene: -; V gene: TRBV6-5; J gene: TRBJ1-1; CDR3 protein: CASSYLSGEAEAFF; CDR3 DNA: TGTGCCAGCAGTTACCTATCAGGGGAGGCTGAAGCTTTCTTT
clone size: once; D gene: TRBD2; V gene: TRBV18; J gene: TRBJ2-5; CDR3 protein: CASSPAGVNQETQYF; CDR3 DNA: TGTGCCAGCTCACCCGCGGGAGTGAATCAAGAGACCCAGTACTTC
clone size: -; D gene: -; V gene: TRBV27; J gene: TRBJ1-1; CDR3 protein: CASREGGMNTEAFF; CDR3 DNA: TGTGCCAGCCGGGAGGGAGGTATGAACACTGAAGCTTTCTTT
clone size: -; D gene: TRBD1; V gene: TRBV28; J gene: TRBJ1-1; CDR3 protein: CASRQGAMNTEAFF; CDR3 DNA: TGTGCCAGCAGACAGGGGGCTATGAACACTGAAGCTTTCTTT
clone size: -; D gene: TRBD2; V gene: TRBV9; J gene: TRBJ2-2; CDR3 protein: CASSPRSGSAIGELFF; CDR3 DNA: TGTGCCAGCAGCCCCAGGAGCGGGAGTGCGATCGGGGAGCTGTTTTTT
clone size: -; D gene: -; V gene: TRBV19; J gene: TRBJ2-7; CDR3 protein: CASSPWSGSYEQYF; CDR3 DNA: TGTGCCAGTAGTCCCTGGTCAGGCTCCTACGAGCAGTACTTC
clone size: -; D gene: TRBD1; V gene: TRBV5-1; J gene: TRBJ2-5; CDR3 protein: CASSTRDRGELIETQYF; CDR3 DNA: TGCGCCAGCAGCACCAGGGACAGGGGAGAGTTAATAGAGACCCAGTACTTC
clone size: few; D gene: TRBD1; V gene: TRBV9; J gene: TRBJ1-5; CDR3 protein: CASSVGTGGNQPQHF; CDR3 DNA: TGTGCCAGCAGCGTGGGGACAGGGGGCAATCAGCCCCAGCATTTT
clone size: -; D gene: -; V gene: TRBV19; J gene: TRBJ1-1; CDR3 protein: CASSKGKIGTEAFF; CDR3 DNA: TGTGCCAGTAGTAAGGGAAAGATCGGGACTGAAGCTTTCTTT
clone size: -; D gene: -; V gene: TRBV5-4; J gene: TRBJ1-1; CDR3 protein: CASSQGPPLTPTEAFF; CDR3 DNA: TGTGCCAGCAGCCAGGGGCCGCCGTTAACTCCCACTGAAGCTTTCTTT
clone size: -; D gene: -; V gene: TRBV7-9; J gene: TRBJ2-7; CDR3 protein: CASSLGASSLPGDEQYF; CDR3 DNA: TGTGCCAGCAGCTTAGGGGCCAGTAGCCTCCCGGGCGACGAGCAGTACTTC
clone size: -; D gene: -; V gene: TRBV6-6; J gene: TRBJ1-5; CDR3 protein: CASSYSLGGVVPQHF; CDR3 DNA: TGTGCCAGCAGTTACTCGCTGGGAGGCGTTGTGCCCCAGCATTTT